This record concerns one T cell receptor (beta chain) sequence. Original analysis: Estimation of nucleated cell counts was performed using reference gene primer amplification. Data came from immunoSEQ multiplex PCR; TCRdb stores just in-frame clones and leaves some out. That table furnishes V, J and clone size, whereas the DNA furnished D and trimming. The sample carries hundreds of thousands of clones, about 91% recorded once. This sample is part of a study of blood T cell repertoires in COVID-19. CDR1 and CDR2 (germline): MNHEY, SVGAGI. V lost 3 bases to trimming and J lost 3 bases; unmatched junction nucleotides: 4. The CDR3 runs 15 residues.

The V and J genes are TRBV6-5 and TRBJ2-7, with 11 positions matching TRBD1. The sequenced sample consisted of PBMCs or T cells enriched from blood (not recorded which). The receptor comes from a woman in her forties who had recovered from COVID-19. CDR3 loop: CASSYAGTGGYEQYF. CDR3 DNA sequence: TGTGCCAGCAGTTATGCCGGGACAGGGGGCTACGAGCAGTACTTC.